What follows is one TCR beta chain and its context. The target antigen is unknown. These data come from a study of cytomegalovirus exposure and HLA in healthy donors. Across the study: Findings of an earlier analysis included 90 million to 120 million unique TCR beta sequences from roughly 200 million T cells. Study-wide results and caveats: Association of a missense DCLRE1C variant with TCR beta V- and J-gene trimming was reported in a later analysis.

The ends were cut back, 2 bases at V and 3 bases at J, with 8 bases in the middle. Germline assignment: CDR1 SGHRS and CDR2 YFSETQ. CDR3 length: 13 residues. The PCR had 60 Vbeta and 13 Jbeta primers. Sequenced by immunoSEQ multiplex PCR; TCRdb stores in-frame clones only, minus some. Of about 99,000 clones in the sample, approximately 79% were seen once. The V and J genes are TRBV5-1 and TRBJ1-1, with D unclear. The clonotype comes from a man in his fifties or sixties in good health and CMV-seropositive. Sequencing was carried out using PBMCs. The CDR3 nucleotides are TGCGCCAGCAGCTTCCCTCCCGACACTGAAGCTTTCTTT. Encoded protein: CASSFPPDTEAFF. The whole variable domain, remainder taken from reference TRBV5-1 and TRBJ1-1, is KAGVTQTPRYLIKTRGQQVTLSCSPISGHRSVSWYQQTPGQGLQFLFEYFSETQRNKGNFPGRFSGRQFSNSRSEMNVSTLELGDSALYLCASSFPPDTEAFFGQGTRLTVV.